The T cell receptor beta chain described here comes from a study of regulatory T cells in long-lasting Graves disease. Germline loops: CDR1 SGHTA, CDR2 FQGNSA. V was shortened by 2 bases and J by 0 bases, with 9 bases between the two germline ends. The CDR3 is 15 residues long. This clonotype has at least ten counts. The target antigen is unknown. Time point meaning: newly diagnosed GD, antithyroid drugs for less than 3 months. Following extraction of RNA from PBMCs, that RNA was used to make the TCR library. Study findings and constraints: Patients with persistent disease shared 2,741 public clonotypes, outpacing the approximately 950 shared by new patients. Persistent Graves' patients had lower TCR diversity than newly diagnosed ones.

Library construction for TCR beta used iRepertoire HTBI primers and Arm-PCR of CDR3 regions. TCRdb passed the multiplex PCR reads through MiXCR, listing each CDR3 protein once. The data show under 400,000 distinct CDR3 sequences, around 17% seen once. These same data were also listed under a study on T cells in Graves' hyperthyroidism and ophthalmopathy. That study reports: Diagnostic assessment was based on clinical symptoms, serum thyroxine and TRAb, thyroid ultrasound and orbital computed tomography. TCR CDR3 underwent first-round RT-PCR with the HTBI primer set.

The sequenced sample was peripheral blood mononuclear cells (PBMCs), obtained at new diagnosis, from a patient treated with antithyroid drugs. This chain links TRBV7-2 with TRBJ2-3; the D gene is possibly TRBD2 (5 bases). The source of this sequence is a man between 35 and 55 years old with Graves disease. As DNA, the CDR3 is TGTGCCAGCAGCTTACCACGGACTAGCACAGATACGCAGTATTTT. Its protein is CASSLPRTSTDTQYF.